These 5 T cell receptor beta chains originate from one sample sequenced in a study of blood T cells in healthy people across ages. PCR was performed a second time for about 7 to 11 cycles using a sample-barcoded 5' primer and a J-beta primer mix. TCRdb re-derived calls from the 5' RACE reads in MiXCR, one entry per CDR3 protein. The data hold approximately 800,000 distinct CDR3 sequences, with about 59% observed a single time. Specimen: blood. All receptors come from a man between 25 and 39 years old in good health.

This clonotype appeared once. The chain couples TRBV11-2 to TRBJ2-3; 8 bases are a match to TRBD2. J was trimmed by 2 bases and V by 5 bases; bases with no gene match: 6. The length of the CDR3 is 15 residues. CDR1 SGHAT and CDR2 FQNNGV come from the germline V gene. The DNA of the CDR3 is TGTGCCAGCAGCGACGGACTAGCCTCCACAGATACGCAGTATTTT. Protein: CASSDGLASTDTQYF. Variable domain in full (rest from reference TRBV11-2 and TRBJ2-3): EAGVAQSPRYKIIEKRQSVAFWCNPISGHATLYWYQQILGQGPKLLIQFQNNGVVDDSQLPKDRFSAERLKGVDSTLKIQPAKLEDSAVYLCASSDGLASTDTQYFGPGTRLTVL.

The chain uses TRBV7-2 and TRBJ1-2; 7 nucleotides align to TRBD1. Germline V gene lookup returns CDR1 SGHTA and CDR2 FQGNSA. Trimming at V came to 4 bases and at J to 8 bases, leaving 16 bases not matched to a gene. This CDR3 region has 16 residues. The CDR3 spells CASSSPFRQGRTGYTF. The DNA of the CDR3 is TGTGCCAGCAGCTCCCCATTTCGACAGGGTAGGACAGGCTACACCTTC.

This chain links TRBV20-1 with TRBJ2-7; D may correspond to TRBD1 or TRBD2 (5 bases each). V was cut by 3 bases and J by 0 bases, with 18 bases left in between. The CDR3 has 16 residues. The germline V gene encodes CDR1 DFQATT and CDR2 SNEGSKA (reference sequence). The CDR3 DNA reads as TGCAGTGCTAGGGCACCGGGGAGCCAGGGCTCCTACGAGCAGTACTTC. This sequence encodes CSARAPGSQGSYEQYF.

In this sample, this clonotype turned up a few times. The chain is built from TRBV6-5 and TRBJ2-4, with TRBD2 identical over 10 bases. V trimming: 0 bases; J trimming: 1 base; junction bases outside the gene matches: 9. The CDR3 runs to 19 residues. Germline V gene sequence: CDR1 MNHEY, CDR2 SVGAGI. CDR3 region: CASSYSTSGGALAKNIQYF. The CDR3 DNA follows: TGTGCCAGCAGTTACTCGACGAGCGGGGGGGCCTTGGCCAAAAACATTCAGTACTTC.

This clonotype was seen once. V usage is TRBV30 and J usage is TRBJ2-3; D is possibly TRBD1 (5 bases). The germline V gene has CDR1 GTSNPN and CDR2 SVGIG (reference sequence). The V gene lost 2 bases and the J gene lost 4 bases, with 13 bases spanning the gap. There are 14 residues in the CDR3. The CDR3 loop is CAWSRDSRSDTQYF. In nucleotides, the CDR3 is TGTGCCTGGAGTAGAGACAGCCGATCAGATACGCAGTATTTT. Full variable domain (rest looked up from reference TRBV30 and TRBJ2-3): SQTIHQWPATLVQPVGSPLSLECTVEGTSNPNLYWYRQAAGRGLQLLFYSVGIGQISSEVPQNLSASRPQDRQFILSSKKLLLSDSGFYLCAWSRDSRSDTQYFGPGTRLTVL.